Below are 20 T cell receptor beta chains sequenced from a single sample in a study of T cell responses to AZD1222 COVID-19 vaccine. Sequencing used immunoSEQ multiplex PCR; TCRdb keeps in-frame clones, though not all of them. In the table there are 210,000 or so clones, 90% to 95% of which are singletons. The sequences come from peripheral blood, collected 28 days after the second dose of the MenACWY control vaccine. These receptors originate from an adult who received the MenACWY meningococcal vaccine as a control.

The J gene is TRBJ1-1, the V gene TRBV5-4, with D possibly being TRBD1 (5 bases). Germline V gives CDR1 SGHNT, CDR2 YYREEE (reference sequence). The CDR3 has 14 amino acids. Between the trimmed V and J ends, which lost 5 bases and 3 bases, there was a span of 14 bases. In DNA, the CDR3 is TGTGCCAGCAGGGACGGGACCTTGGACACTGAAGCTTTCTTT. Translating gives CASRDGTLDTEAFF.

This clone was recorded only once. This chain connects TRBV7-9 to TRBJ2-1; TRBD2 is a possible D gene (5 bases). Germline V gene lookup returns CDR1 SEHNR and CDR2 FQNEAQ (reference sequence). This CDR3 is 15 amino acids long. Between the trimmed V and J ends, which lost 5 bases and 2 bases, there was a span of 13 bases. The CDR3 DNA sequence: TGTGCCAGCAGCCCCGGCGAGCGGACCTACAATGAGCAGTTCTTC. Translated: CASSPGERTYNEQFF.

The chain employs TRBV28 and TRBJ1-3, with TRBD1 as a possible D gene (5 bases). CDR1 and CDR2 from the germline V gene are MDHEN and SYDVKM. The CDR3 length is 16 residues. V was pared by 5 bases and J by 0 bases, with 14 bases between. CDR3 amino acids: CASSALQDTSGNTIYF. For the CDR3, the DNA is TGTGCCAGCAGTGCCCTTCAGGACACCTCTGGAAACACCATATATTTT.

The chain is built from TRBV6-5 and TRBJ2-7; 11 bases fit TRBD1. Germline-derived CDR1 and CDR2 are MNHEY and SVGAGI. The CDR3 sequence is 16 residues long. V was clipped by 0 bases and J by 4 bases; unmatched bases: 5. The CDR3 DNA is TGTGCCAGCAGTTACTCGAGGGACAGGGGGGGGTACGAGCAGTACTTC. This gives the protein CASSYSRDRGGYEQYF.

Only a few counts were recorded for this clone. The CDR3 region is CASSQDKGAGSPLHF. CDR3 bases: TGTGCCAGCAGCCAAGATAAGGGGGCCGGTTCACCCCTCCACTTT. The chain carries TRBV14 and TRBJ1-6; 7 bases fit TRBD1. CDR1 is SGHDN and CDR2 is FVKESK in the germline V gene. V shed 0 bases, J shed 9 bases, and the junction held 5 bases outside the gene matches. The CDR3 length is 15 residues.

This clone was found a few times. DNA of the CDR3: TGTGCCAGCAGTTACAGGGGAGATCTGAACACTGAAGCTTTCTTT. This encodes CASSYRGDLNTEAFF. The V call is TRBV6-5, the J call TRBJ1-1, with D maybe TRBD1 (5 bases). The germline gives CDR1 MNHEY, CDR2 SVGAGI. V dropped 2 bases and J dropped 0 bases, with 10 bases sitting between them. The CDR3 is made up of 15 amino acids.

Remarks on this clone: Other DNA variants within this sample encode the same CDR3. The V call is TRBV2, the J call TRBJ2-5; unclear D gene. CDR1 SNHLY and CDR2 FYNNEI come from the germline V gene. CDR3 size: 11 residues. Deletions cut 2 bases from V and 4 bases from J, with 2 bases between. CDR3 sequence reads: CASSERETQYF. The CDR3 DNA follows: TGTGCCAGCAGTGAAAGAGAGACCCAGTACTTC.

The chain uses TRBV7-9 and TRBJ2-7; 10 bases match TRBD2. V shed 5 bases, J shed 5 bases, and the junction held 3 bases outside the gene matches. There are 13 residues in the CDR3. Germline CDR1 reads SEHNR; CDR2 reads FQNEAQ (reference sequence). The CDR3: CASSPSGRDEQYF. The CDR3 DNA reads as TGTGCCAGCAGCCCTAGCGGGAGAGACGAGCAGTACTTC. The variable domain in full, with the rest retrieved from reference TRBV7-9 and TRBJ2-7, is DTGVSQNPRHKITKRGQNVTFRCDPISEHNRLYWYRQTLGQGPEFLTYFQNEAQLEKSRLLSDRFSAERPKGSFSTLEIQRTEQGDSAMYLCASSPSGRDEQYFGPGTRLTVT.

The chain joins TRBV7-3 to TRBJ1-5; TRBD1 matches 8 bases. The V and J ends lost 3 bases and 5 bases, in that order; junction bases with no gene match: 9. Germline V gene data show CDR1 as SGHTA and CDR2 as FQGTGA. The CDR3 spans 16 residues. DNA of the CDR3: TGTGCCAGCAGCTTCCCCAGGACAGGGTGGCATCAGCCCCAGCATTTT. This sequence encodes CASSFPRTGWHQPQHF.

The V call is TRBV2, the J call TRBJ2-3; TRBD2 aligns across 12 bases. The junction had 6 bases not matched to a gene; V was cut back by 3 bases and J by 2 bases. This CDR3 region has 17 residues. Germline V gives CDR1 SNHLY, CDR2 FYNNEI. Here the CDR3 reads CASSDPSSGRATDTQYF. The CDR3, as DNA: TGTGCCAGCAGTGACCCCTCTAGCGGGAGGGCCACAGATACGCAGTATTTT.

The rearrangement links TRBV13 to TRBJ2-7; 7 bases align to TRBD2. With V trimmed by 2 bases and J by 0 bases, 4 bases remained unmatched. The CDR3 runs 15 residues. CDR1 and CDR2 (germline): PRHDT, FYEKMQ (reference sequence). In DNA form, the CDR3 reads TGTGCCAGCAGCTTAAGGCGGGGGAGCTCCTACGAGCAGTACTTC. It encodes CASSLRRGSSYEQYF.

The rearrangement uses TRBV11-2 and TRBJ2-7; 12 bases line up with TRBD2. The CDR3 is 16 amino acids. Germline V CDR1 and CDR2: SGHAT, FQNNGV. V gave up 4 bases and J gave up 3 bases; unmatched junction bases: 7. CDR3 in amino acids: CASSSERLAGVYEQYF. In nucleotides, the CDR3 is TGTGCCAGCAGCTCCGAGAGACTAGCGGGAGTCTACGAGCAGTACTTC.

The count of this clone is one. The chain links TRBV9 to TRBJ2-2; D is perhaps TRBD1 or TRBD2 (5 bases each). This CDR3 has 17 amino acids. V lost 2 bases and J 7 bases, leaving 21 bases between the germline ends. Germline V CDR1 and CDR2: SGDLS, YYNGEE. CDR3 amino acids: CASSVRDGKSRDGELFF. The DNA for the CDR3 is TGTGCCAGCAGCGTCCGGGACGGCAAATCCCGAGACGGGGAGCTGTTTTTT. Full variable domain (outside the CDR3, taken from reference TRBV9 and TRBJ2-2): DSGVTQTPKHLITATGQRVTLRCSPRSGDLSVYWYQQSLDQGLQFLIQYYNGEERAKGNILERFSAQQFPDLHSELNLSSLELGDSALYFCASSVRDGKSRDGELFFGEGSRLTVL.

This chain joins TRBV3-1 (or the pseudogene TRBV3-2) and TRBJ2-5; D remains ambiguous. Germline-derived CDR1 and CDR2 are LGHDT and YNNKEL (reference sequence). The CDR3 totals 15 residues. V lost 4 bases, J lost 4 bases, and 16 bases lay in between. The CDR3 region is CASSPSPSPGETQYF. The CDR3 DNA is TGTGCCAGCAGCCCATCCCCGAGCCCCGGAGAGACCCAGTACTTC.

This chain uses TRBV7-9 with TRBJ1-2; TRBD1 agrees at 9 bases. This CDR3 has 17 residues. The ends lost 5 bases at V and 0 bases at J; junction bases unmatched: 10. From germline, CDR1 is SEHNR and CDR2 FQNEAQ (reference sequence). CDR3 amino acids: CASSAADRGYSNYGYTF. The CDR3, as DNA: TGTGCCAGCAGCGCCGCGGACAGGGGATATTCTAACTATGGCTACACCTTC.

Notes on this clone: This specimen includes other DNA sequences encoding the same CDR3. The CDR3 loop reads CASSVGGSGSYEQYF. Here the CDR3 DNA reads TGTGCCAGCAGCGTAGGCGGGAGTGGTTCCTACGAGCAGTACTTC. The chain joins TRBV9 to TRBJ2-7; 7 bases are a match to TRBD2. Trimming cost V 0 bases and J 1 base; bases outside gene matches: 4. The CDR3 runs 15 residues. Germline V lookup: CDR1 SGDLS, CDR2 YYNGEE.

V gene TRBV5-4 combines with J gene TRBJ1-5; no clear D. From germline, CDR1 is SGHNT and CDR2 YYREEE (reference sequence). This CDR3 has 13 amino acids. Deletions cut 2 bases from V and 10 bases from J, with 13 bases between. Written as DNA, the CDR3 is TGTGCCAGCAGCTTTGGTATGGGGTCACCCCAGCATTTT. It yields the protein CASSFGMGSPQHF.

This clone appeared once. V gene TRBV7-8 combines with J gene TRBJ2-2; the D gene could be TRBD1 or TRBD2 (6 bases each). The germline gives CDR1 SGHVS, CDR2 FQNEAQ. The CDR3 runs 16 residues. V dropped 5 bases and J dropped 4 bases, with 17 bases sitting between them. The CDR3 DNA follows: TGTGCCAGCAGCCTAGGAGGGGGACCGGGCACCGGGGAGCTGTTTTTT. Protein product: CASSLGGGPGTGELFF.

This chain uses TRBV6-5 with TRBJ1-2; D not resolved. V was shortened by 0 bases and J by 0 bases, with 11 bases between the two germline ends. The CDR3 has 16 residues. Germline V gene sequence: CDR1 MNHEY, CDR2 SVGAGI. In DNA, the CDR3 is TGTGCCAGCAGTTACTCGAGCGGGGAAGCTAACTATGGCTACACCTTC. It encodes CASSYSSGEANYGYTF.

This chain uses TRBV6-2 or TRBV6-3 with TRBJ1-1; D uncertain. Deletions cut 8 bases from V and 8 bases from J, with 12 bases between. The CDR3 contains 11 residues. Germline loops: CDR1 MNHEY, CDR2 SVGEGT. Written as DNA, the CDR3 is TGTGCCAGCGGCCCTGTCGCAGAAGCTTTCTTT. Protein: CASGPVAEAFF.